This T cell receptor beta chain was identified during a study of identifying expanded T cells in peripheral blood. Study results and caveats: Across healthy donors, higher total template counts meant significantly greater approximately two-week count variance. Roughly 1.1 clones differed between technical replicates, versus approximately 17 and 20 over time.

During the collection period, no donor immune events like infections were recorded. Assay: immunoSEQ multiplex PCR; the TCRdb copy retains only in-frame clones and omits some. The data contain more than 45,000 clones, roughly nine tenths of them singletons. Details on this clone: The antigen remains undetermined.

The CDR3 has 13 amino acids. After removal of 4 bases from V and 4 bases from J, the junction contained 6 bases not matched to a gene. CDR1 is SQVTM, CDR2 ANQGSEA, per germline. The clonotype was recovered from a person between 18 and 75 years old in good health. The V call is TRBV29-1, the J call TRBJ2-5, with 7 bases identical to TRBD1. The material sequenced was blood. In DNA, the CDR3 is TGCAGCGTTGCTAGGACAGGAGGAGAGACCCAGTACTTC. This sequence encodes CSVARTGGETQYF.